The next 2 T cell receptor beta chains were all read from a single sample in a study of T cell repertoires in cytomegalovirus infection. Each CDR3 protein gets one entry after TCRdb re-called the reads with MiXCR. The repertoire has about 310,000 distinct CDR3 sequences, roughly 15% of them found once; the top ten carry 9.5% to 15%. Specimen: PBMCs. Receptors were obtained from a human donor in good health (CMV status not recorded). Some clones in this sample may be carry-over from other donors' samples.

This rearrangement joins TRBV4-2 to TRBJ2-1; 12 bases are shared with TRBD2. The germline V gene has CDR1 LGHNA and CDR2 YNFKEQ. Trimming cost V 4 bases and J 4 bases; bases outside gene matches: 5. The CDR3 runs to 16 residues. CDR3 sequence reads: CASSPRLAGAYNEQFF. CDR3 nucleotide sequence: TGTGCCAGCAGCCCTCGACTAGCGGGGGCATACAATGAGCAGTTCTTC.

In its sample, this clonotype was seen a few times. This chain uses TRBV9 with TRBJ2-7; possible D gene TRBD1, 6 bases. Trimming shortened V by 3 bases and J by 3 bases, and 13 bases separated the two germline ends. Germline assignment: CDR1 SGDLS and CDR2 YYNGEE. The CDR3 loop spans 14 amino acids. CDR3 DNA: TGTGCCAGCAGCGCGCAGGGGATCGGCTACGAGCAGTACTTC. Residues: CASSAQGIGYEQYF.